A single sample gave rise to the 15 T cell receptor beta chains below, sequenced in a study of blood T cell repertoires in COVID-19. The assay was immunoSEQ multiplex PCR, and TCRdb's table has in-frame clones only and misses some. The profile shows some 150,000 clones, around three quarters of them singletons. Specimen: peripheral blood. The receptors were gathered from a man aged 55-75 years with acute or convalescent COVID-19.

CDR3 DNA: TGTGCCAGCAGTTTAAGGGGGAGGGATGGCTACACCTTC. Protein product: CASSLRGRDGYTF. This rearrangement joins TRBV27 to TRBJ1-2; possible D gene TRBD1, 6 bases. V lost 2 bases to trimming and J lost 6 bases, with 10 bases between them. The CDR3 has 13 amino acids. CDR1 is MNHEY, CDR2 SMNVEV, per germline (reference sequence).

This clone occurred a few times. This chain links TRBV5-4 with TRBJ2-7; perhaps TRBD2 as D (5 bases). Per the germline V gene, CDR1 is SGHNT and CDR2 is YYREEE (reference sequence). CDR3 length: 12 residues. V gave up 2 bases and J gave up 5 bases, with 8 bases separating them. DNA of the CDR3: TGTGCCAGCAGCTTTGGACTCGACGAGCAGTACTTC. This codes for CASSFGLDEQYF.

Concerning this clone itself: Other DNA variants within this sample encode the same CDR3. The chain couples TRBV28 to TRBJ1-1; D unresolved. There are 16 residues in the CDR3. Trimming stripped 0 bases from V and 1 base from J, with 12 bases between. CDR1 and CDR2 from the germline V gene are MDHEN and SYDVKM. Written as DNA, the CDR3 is TGTGCCAGCAGTTTATGGCCCCCTGACAAGAACACTGAAGCTTTCTTT. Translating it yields CASSLWPPDKNTEAFF.

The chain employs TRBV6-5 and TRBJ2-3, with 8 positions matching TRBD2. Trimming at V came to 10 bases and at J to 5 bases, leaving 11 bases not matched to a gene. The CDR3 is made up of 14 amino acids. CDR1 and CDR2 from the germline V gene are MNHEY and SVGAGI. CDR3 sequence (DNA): TGTGCCACCCGGAGTAGCGGGATTGTAGATACGCAGTATTTT. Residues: CATRSSGIVDTQYF.

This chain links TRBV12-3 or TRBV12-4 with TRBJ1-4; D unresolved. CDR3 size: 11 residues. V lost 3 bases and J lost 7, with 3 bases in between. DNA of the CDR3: TGTGCCAGCAGTTTGAGTGAAAAACTGTTTTTT. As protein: CASSLSEKLFF.

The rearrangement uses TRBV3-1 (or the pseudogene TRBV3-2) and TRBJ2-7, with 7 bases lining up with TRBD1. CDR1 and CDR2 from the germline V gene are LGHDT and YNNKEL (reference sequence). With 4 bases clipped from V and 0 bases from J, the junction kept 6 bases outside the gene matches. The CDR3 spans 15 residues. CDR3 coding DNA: TGTGCCAGCAGCCCTCAACAGGGGAGCTCCTACGAGCAGTACTTC. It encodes CASSPQQGSSYEQYF.

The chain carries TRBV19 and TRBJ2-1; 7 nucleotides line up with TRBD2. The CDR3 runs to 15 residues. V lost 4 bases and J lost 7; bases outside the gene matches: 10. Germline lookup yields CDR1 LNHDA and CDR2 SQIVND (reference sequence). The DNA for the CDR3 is TGTGCCAGTAGTAACTTTGCGGGAGTGGGTAATGAGCAGTTCTTC. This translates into CASSNFAGVGNEQFF.

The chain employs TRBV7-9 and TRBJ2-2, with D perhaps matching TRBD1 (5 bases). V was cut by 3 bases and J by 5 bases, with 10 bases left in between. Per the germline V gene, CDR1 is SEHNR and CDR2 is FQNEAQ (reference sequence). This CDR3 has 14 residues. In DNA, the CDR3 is TGTGCCAGCAGCTTTGCAGGGCGAACCGGGGAGCTGTTTTTT. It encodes CASSFAGRTGELFF.

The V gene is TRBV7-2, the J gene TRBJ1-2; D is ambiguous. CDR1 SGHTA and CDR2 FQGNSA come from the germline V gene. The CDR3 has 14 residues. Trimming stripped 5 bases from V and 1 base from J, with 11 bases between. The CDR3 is CASSPAQFNYGYTF. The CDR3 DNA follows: TGTGCCAGCAGCCCGGCACAGTTTAACTATGGCTACACCTTC.

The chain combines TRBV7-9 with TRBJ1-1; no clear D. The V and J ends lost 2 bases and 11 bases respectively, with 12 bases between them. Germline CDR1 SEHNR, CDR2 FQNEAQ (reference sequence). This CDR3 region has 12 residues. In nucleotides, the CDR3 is TGTGCCAGCAGCTTATTCGAGGACTCGGCTTTCTTT. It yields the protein CASSLFEDSAFF.

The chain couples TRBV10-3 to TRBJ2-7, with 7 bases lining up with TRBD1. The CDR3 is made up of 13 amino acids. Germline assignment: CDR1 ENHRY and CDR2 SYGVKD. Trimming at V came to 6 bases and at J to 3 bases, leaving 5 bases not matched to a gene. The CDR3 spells CAISGGQDYEQYF. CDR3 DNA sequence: TGTGCCATCAGCGGTGGACAGGACTACGAGCAGTACTTC.

CDR3 loop: CASSLVRGGEQFF. The CDR3 DNA follows: TGTGCCAGCAGCTTAGTTCGCGGGGGTGAGCAGTTCTTC. V gene TRBV11-2 combines with J gene TRBJ2-1; 7 bases align to TRBD2. J lost 9 bases, V lost 1 base, and 3 bases had no gene match. The germline V gene has CDR1 SGHAT and CDR2 FQNNGV. This CDR3 comprises 13 residues.

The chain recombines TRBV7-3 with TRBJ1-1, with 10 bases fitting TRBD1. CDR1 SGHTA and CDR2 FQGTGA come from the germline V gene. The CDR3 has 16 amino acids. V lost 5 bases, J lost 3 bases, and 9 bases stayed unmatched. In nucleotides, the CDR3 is TGTGCCAGCAGCCCTGGACAGGGGGTGGTGGACACTGAAGCTTTCTTT. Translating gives CASSPGQGVVDTEAFF.

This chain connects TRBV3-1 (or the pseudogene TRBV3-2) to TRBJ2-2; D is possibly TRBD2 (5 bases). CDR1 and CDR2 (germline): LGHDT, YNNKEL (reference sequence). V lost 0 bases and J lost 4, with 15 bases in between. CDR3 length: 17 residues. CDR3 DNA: TGTGCCAGCAGCCAAGATGTTCGGGGTGTGAGCACCGGGGAGCTGTTTTTT. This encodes CASSQDVRGVSTGELFF.

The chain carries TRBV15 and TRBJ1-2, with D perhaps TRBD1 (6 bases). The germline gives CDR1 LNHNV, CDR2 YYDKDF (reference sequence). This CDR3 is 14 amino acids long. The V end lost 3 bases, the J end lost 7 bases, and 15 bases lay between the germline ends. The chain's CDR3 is CATSRETNRVGYTF. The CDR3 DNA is TGTGCCACCAGCAGGGAAACCAACAGGGTTGGCTACACCTTC. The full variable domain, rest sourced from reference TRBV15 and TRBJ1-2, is DAMVIQNPRYQVTQFGKPVTLSCSQTLNHNVMYWYQQKSSQAPKLLFHYYDKDFNNEADTPDNFQSRRPNTSFCFLDIRSPGLGDTAMYLCATSRETNRVGYTFGSGTRLTVV.